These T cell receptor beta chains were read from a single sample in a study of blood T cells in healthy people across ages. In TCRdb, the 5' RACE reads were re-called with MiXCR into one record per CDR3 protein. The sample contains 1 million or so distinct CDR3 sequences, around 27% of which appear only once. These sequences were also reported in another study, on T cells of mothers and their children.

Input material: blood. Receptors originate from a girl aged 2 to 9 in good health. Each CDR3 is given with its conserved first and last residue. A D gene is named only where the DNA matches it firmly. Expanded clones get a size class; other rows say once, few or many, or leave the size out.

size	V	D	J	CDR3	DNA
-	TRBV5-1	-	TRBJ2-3	CASSLTRGSTDTQYF	TGCGCCAGCAGCCTTACACGGGGGAGCACAGATACGCAGTATTTT
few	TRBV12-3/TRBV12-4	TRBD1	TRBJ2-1	CASSSPGGNEQFF	TGTGCCAGCAGTTCCCCAGGGGGCAATGAGCAGTTCTTC
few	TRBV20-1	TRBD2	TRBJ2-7	CSARDRSGLAGDEQYF	TGCAGTGCTAGAGATCGTAGTGGCCTAGCGGGAGACGAGCAGTACTTC
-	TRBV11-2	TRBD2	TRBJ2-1	CASSQTSGGYYNEQFF	TGTGCCAGCAGCCAGACTAGCGGGGGGTACTACAATGAGCAGTTCTTC
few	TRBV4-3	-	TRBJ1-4	CASSQEGTTATVEKLFF	TGCGCCAGCAGCCAAGAGGGGACCACTGCAACGGTGGAAAAACTGTTTTTT
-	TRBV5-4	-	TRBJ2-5	CASSLTLAHETQYF	TGTGCCAGCAGCTTGACGCTAGCCCACGAGACCCAGTACTTC
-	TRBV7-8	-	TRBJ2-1	CASTTAPDSGNEQFF	TGTGCCAGTACGACCGCTCCGGATAGCGGCAATGAGCAGTTCTTC
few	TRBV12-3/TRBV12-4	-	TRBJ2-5	CASSTQKLPETQYF	TGTGCCAGCAGTACACAAAAGCTACCTGAGACCCAGTACTTC
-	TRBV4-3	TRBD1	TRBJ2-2	CASGQDRLSGTGMTGELFF	TGCGCCAGCGGCCAAGATAGATTGTCGGGGACAGGGATGACCGGGGAGCTGTTTTTT
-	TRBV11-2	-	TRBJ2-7	CASSLSGWGGISYEQYF	TGTGCCAGCAGCTTATCGGGGTGGGGCGGGATCTCCTACGAGCAGTACTTC
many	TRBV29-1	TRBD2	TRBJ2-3	CSVELAGTDTQYF	TGCAGCGTTGAACTAGCGGGCACAGATACGCAGTATTTT
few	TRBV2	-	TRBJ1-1	CATAFEGVAEAFF	TGTGCCACCGCCTTTGAGGGGGTCGCTGAAGCTTTCTTT
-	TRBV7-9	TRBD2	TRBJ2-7	CASSDTNNGREGLTYEQYF	TGTGCCAGCAGCGATACGAATAATGGGCGGGAGGGCCTAACCTACGAGCAGTACTTC
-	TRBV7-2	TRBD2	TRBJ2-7	CASSLASSGGSYEQYF	TGTGCCAGCAGCTTAGCGAGTAGCGGGGGGTCCTACGAGCAGTACTTC
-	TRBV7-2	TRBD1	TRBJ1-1	CASSFDRGTTEAFF	TGTGCCAGCAGCTTCGACAGGGGGACCACTGAAGCTTTCTTT
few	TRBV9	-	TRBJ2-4	CASSVSWGAGNIQYF	TGTGCCAGCAGCGTATCTTGGGGGGCGGGAAACATTCAGTACTTC
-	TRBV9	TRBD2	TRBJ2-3	CASSVRGLAGETDTQYF	TGTGCCAGCAGCGTACGTGGACTAGCGGGGGAAACAGATACGCAGTATTTT
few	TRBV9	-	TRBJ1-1	CASSPSPRGLTEAFF	TGTGCCAGCAGCCCCTCTCCCCGGGGGTTAACTGAAGCTTTCTTT
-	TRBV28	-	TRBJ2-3	CASTPRTNSDTQYF	TGTGCCAGCACCCCAAGGACCAACTCAGATACGCAGTATTTT
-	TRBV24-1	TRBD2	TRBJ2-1	CATSDPGGRGNEQFF	TGTGCCACCAGTGATCCCGGGGGGAGAGGGAATGAGCAGTTCTTC
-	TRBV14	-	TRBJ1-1	CASSGRLLNTEAFF	TGTGCCAGCAGCGGCCGGTTACTGAACACTGAAGCTTTCTTT
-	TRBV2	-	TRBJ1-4	CASDGGATNKKLFF	TGTGCCAGCGATGGAGGCGCAACTAATAAAAAACTGTTTTTT
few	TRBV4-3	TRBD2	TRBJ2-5	CASSQDAGGSIQETQYF	TGCGCCAGCAGCCAAGATGCGGGGGGATCCATTCAAGAGACCCAGTACTTC
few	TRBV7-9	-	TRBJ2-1	CASSSSDIPRNEQFF	TGTGCCAGCAGCTCCTCGGACATCCCCAGGAATGAGCAGTTCTTC
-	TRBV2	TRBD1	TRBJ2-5	CASERQGSGETQYF	TGTGCCAGCGAGAGACAGGGGTCTGGAGAGACCCAGTACTTC
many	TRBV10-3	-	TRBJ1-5	CAITGDSNQPQHF	TGTGCCATCACAGGGGATAGCAATCAGCCCCAGCATTTT
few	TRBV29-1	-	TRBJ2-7	CSVGGLGGEQYF	TGCAGCGTTGGGGGCCTGGGGGGCGAGCAGTACTTC
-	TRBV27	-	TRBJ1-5	CASSSGQSYQPQHF	TGTGCCAGCAGTTCCGGACAGAGCTATCAGCCCCAGCATTTT
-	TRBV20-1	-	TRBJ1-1	CSARDGAVDTGAFF	TGCAGTGCTAGAGATGGGGCGGTCGACACTGGAGCTTTCTTT
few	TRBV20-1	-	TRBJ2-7	CSAQTGDSYEQYF	TGCAGTGCCCAGACGGGAGACTCCTACGAGCAGTACTTC
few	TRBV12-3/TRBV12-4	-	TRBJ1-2	CASSGTLLQVSLGYGYTF	TGTGCCAGCAGCGGGACCCTCCTCCAGGTCTCCTTGGGGTATGGCTACACCTTC
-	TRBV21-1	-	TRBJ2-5	CASYVTGRTRETQYF	TGTGCCAGTTATGTGACAGGCCGAACCAGAGAGACCCAGTACTTC